One T cell receptor (beta chain) is described in this entry. No antigen is known for it. Nothing much larger sits one base from this clone, and base qualities are not available. The immunoSEQ Assay, a bias-controlled multiplex PCR, was used to amplify TCRbeta CDR3 regions from genomic DNA. The study's processing was this. Within the assay, amplification of reference gene primers was used to estimate how many nucleated cells each sample contained. Sequence reads were collapsed and filtered to measure the absolute abundance of every unique TCRbeta CDR3 rearrangement. For each sample, productive Simpson clonality was calculated as the square root of Simpson's diversity index over productive rearrangements. In its TCRdb copy, this immuneACCESS table keeps in-frame sequences only and misses some clones. Where compared with another copy, unresolved V genes explain less than half of these, and the others have no known cause. The V and J calls and clone size come from that table; D and trimming were worked out from the DNA. The sample has approximately 200,000 clones on record, roughly 94% of them singletons. Of the sample, 0.7% to 0.8% is held by the ten largest clones.

The data are from a study of blood T cell repertoires in COVID-19 (dated by TCRdb to the early 2020s). In terms of the full investigation: Samples from collaborators originated in the United States, Italy and Spain and spanned both the acute and convalescent phases of COVID-19. Samples were obtained from the ongoing ImmuneRACE study (first 160 participants) and from some 1,300 subjects provided by 6 global collaborators. Where HLA class I and class II types were available, the types were taken from metadata supplied by the sample provider, not from assay-based typing. The prospective study material was composed of cDNA or gDNA derived from T cells, B-cell-depleted T cells, or PBMCs. Nearly every sample came with metadata listing a de-identified subject ID, COVID-19 status, age in years and sex. The repertoires were released in a freely available public database intended as a resource for research on the immune response to SARS-CoV-2. The dataset comprised deeply sampled blood TCRbeta repertoires from subjects exposed to, actively infected with, or recovered from COVID-19.

CDR1 and CDR2, per the germline V gene (reference sequence), are LNHDA and SQIVND. V is cut by 7 bases and J by 1 base, and the space between the germline ends is 10 bases. Including the terminal cysteine and phenylalanine, the CDR3 comprises 14 residues. Of all the DNA, just the CDR3 is kept, 42 bases in frame from base 1. At one collaborating source in Seattle, patients were enrolled during active infection and were followed longitudinally through the course of disease. The collaborating institutions used their own protocols to collect whole blood in K2EDTA tubes. For TCRbeta analysis, collaborator samples were shipped as frozen whole blood, as isolated PBMCs, or as DNA extracted from either sample type. Study-level results and caveats: Clinical and demographic metadata were provided uncurated, with the amount varying by source and participant.

The TCR originated in a man aged 30 to 39 with COVID-19, enrolled during active disease. The sequencing sample was made of peripheral blood. The rearrangement joined TRBV19 to TRBJ2-2; the D segment could be TRBD2, given 6 matching bases. The DNA is as follows: TGTGCCAGTAAGGCGGGGCGGAACACCGGGGAGCTGTTTTTT. Its protein reads: CASKAGRNTGELFF. Joined to the reference TRBV19 and TRBJ2-2 proteins, this CDR3 gives the full variable domain: DGGITQSPKYLFRKEGQNVTLSCEQNLNHDAMYWYRQDPGQGLRLIYYSQIVNDFQKGDIAEGYSVSREKKESFPLTVTSAQKNPTAFYLCASKAGRNTGELFFGEGSRLTVL.